What follows are 9 T cell receptor beta chains derived from one specimen sequenced in a study of shared T cell receptors in the human thymus (dated by TCRdb to about 2021). The receptor library was made with the immunoSEQ multiplex PCR assay. In its TCRdb copy, this immuneACCESS table keeps in-frame sequences only and misses some clones. Where compared with another copy, unresolved V genes explain less than half of these, and the others have no known cause. This sample comprises some 700,000 clones, 88% of them detected only once. 0.0095% to 0.011% of the sample rests with the top ten. These records were also assigned to another study, of human thymus T cells.

The sequencing input was thymocytes. The receptors originated from a boy under two years old with a congenital heart defect. Donor details come from another sample of the same person, matched by shared clones.

V gene TRBV11-3 combines with J gene TRBJ2-7; 7 bases match TRBD2. The junction had 11 bases not matched to a gene; V was cut back by 1 base and J by 5 bases. CDR3 size: 16 residues. Germline CDR1 reads SGHNT; CDR2 reads YENEEA. The CDR3 protein is CASSLGGVAGVHEQYF. For the CDR3, the DNA is TGTGCCAGCAGCTTAGGAGGGGTGGCGGGAGTGCACGAGCAGTACTTC.

V is TRBV15 and J is TRBJ2-5; 9 bases match TRBD2. CDR1 LNHNV and CDR2 YYDKDF come from the germline V gene (reference sequence). Trimming at V came to 2 bases and at J to 5 bases, leaving 3 bases not matched to a gene. CDR3 length: 14 residues. CDR3 coding DNA: TGTGCCACCAGCAGACCGGGACTAGCCGAGACCCAGTACTTC. It codes for CATSRPGLAETQYF.

The CDR3 here is CASSLCDRERGNEQFF. CDR3 DNA sequence: TGTGCCAGCAGTTTATGCGACAGGGAACGTGGCAATGAGCAGTTCTTC. The J gene is TRBJ2-1, the V gene TRBV28; 7 bases fit TRBD1. Germline CDR1 and CDR2: MDHEN and SYDVKM. V shed 0 bases and J 6 bases; nucleotides not matched to a gene: 8. This CDR3 is 16 amino acids long.

The V call is TRBV14, the J call TRBJ2-7; D perhaps matches TRBD2 (6 bases). V lost 0 bases, J lost 2 bases, and 20 bases lay in between. Per the germline V gene, CDR1 is SGHDN and CDR2 is FVKESK. The CDR3 extends over 18 amino acids. The CDR3 nucleotides read TGTGCCAGCAGCCAAGATCTGGGAGGCCAGGGCCTTCCCTACGAGCAGTACTTC. It translates to CASSQDLGGQGLPYEQYF.

J is TRBJ1-5 and V is TRBV7-9, with 7 bases lining up with TRBD1. Germline V gene lookup returns CDR1 SEHNR and CDR2 FQNEAQ (reference sequence). This CDR3 comprises 15 residues. Losses at the gene ends were 1 base for V and 2 bases for J; bases not matched to a gene: 2. The CDR3 loop reads CASSLDRGGNQPQHF. Written as DNA, the CDR3 is TGTGCCAGCAGCTTAGACAGGGGAGGCAATCAGCCCCAGCATTTT.

The rearrangement joins TRBV27 to TRBJ2-1; D is possibly TRBD2 (6 bases). Germline assignment: CDR1 MNHEY and CDR2 SMNVEV (reference sequence). This CDR3 has 15 amino acids. The V gene lost 0 bases and the J gene lost 2 bases, with 8 bases spanning the gap. In nucleotides, the CDR3 is TGTGCCAGCAGTTTATCCGGGAGCGCCTACAATGAGCAGTTCTTC. Translated: CASSLSGSAYNEQFF.

This sequence joins TRBV19 and TRBJ2-1; the match to TRBD2 covers 9 bases. The CDR3 is made up of 19 amino acids. CDR1 and CDR2 (germline): LNHDA, SQIVND (reference sequence). V trimming: 1 base; J trimming: 9 bases; junction bases outside the gene matches: 19. CDR3 nucleotides: TGTGCCAGTAGTATAGGCGGCACCCAAGGGCGGGAGGGCCGGCCTGAGCAGTTCTTC. Residues: CASSIGGTQGREGRPEQFF.

Points on this clone: Other DNA sequences in this specimen translate into the identical CDR3. V usage is TRBV19 and J usage is TRBJ2-1, with TRBD1 identical over 8 bases. V trimming: 3 bases; J trimming: 4 bases; junction bases outside the gene matches: 2. The germline gives CDR1 LNHDA, CDR2 SQIVND (reference sequence). The CDR3 length is 14 residues. In nucleotides, the CDR3 is TGTGCCAGTAGTATTACAGGGGGTTACAATGAGCAGTTCTTC. This gives the protein CASSITGGYNEQFF.

This sequence joins TRBV21-1 and TRBJ1-5; the listed D gene, TRBD1, was not tested against the DNA. TRBV21-1 represents a pseudogene. The CDR3 loop spans 18 amino acids. The CDR3 loop reads CASTESGTGGLYNQPQHF. The CDR3 nucleotides are TGTGCCAGCACGGAATCGGGGACAGGGGGTTTATACAATCAGCCCCAGCATTTT.